This is a list of T cell receptor beta chains from one sample in a study of blood T cell repertoires in COVID-19. TCRdb keeps only in-frame clones here, not all; method: immunoSEQ multiplex PCR. The data show about 250,000 clones, 85% to 90% seen once. Sample: peripheral blood. The source is a man of 80 years or more with acute or convalescent COVID-19. Both conserved end residues are part of each CDR3. D genes are given only for firm matches. Rows may omit the clone size; those that give it use once, few, many or a size class.

>TRBJ2-3|NA|NA|TRBV6-1
CASSEVYGVGDTQYF
TGTGCCAGCAGTGAAGTTTACGGGGTTGGGGATACGCAGTATTTT
>TRBJ2-7|few|TRBD1|TRBV29-1
CSALRQGAQDEQYF
TGCAGCGCCCTCAGACAGGGGGCGCAGGACGAGCAGTACTTC
>TRBJ1-4|NA|NA|TRBV19
CASSVQLTNEKLFF
TGTGCCAGTAGTGTACAGCTCACTAATGAAAAACTGTTTTTT
>TRBJ1-2|NA|NA|TRBV7-9
CASSTPGANYGYTF
TGTGCCAGCAGCACCCCGGGAGCTAACTATGGCTACACCTTC
>TRBJ2-5|NA|NA|TRBV5-1
CASSLGGGAVIQETQYF
TGCGCCAGCAGCTTGGGTGGGGGGGCCGTCATCCAAGAGACCCAGTACTTC
>TRBJ1-1|NA|NA|TRBV5-1
CASSWAQDTEAFF
TGCGCCAGCAGCTGGGCCCAAGACACTGAAGCTTTCTTT
>TRBJ2-5|NA|TRBD2|TRBV18
CASSPGLAGGRETQYF
TGTGCCAGCTCCCCCGGACTAGCGGGAGGAAGAGAGACCCAGTACTTC
>TRBJ1-1|NA|TRBD1|TRBV7-9
CASGPYRGQTEAFF
TGTGCCAGCGGCCCTTACAGGGGCCAGACTGAAGCTTTCTTT
>TRBJ1-2|NA|TRBD1|TRBV6-5
CASSYAAGGLLIGYTF
TGTGCCAGCAGTTACGCAGCAGGGGGCCTCTTAATTGGCTACACCTTC
>TRBJ1-1|NA|NA|TRBV7-8
CASSLIARGGTGLGNTEAFF
TGTGCCAGCAGCCTAATAGCAAGGGGGGGAACTGGATTGGGGAACACTGAAGCTTTCTTT
>TRBJ1-5|NA|NA|TRBV5-6
CASSLFDGRGQPQHF
TGTGCCAGCAGCTTGTTCGACGGGCGAGGGCAGCCCCAGCATTTT
>TRBJ2-5|NA|NA|TRBV2
CASSARREETQYF
TGTGCCAGCAGTGCGCGTAGAGAAGAGACCCAGTACTTC
>TRBJ2-3|NA|NA|TRBV7-9
CASSLTRSTQYF
TGTGCCAGCAGCCTAACTAGAAGTACGCAGTATTTT
>TRBJ2-2|NA|TRBD2|TRBV5-6
CASSLLGLAANTGELFF
TGTGCCAGCAGCTTGTTAGGACTAGCGGCAAACACCGGGGAGCTGTTTTTT
>TRBJ1-4|NA|TRBD1|TRBV6-9
CASSWDRTGDEKLFF
TGTGCCAGCAGTTGGGATCGGACAGGGGACGAAAAACTGTTTTTT
>TRBJ1-1|NA|TRBD1|TRBV18
CASSQDRLNTEAFF
TGTGCCAGCTCGCAGGACAGGTTGAACACTGAAGCTTTCTTT
>TRBJ2-7|once|TRBD1|TRBV5-6
CASNYTTRGQIYEQYF
TGTGCCAGCAACTATACCACCCGGGGACAGATCTACGAGCAGTACTTC
>TRBJ2-1|NA|NA|TRBV7-8
CASSPYRTAWENNEQFF
TGTGCCAGCAGCCCCTATCGGACAGCATGGGAAAACAATGAGCAGTTCTTC
>TRBJ2-5|NA|TRBD2|TRBV7-6
CASTLAGGHQETQYF
TGTGCCAGCACCCTAGCGGGGGGTCACCAAGAGACCCAGTACTTC
>TRBJ2-1|once|TRBD2|TRBV9
CASSVAGGMYEQFF
TGTGCCAGCAGCGTAGCGGGGGGGATGTATGAGCAGTTCTTC
>TRBJ1-5|NA|NA|TRBV12-3/TRBV12-4
CASSLDWQPQHF
TGTGCCAGCAGTTTAGACTGGCAGCCCCAGCATTTT
>TRBJ2-7|once|TRBD1|TRBV15
CATSRDRGQGVEEQYF
TGTGCCACCAGCAGAGACCGGGGACAGGGAGTGGAAGAGCAGTACTTC
>TRBJ2-7|NA|NA|TRBV28
CASSPQGKSYEQYF
TGTGCCAGCAGTCCCCAGGGGAAGTCCTACGAGCAGTACTTC
>TRBJ2-2|NA|TRBD1|TRBV5-1
CASSTGQGANTGELFF
TGCGCCAGCAGCACAGGACAGGGAGCGAACACCGGGGAGCTGTTTTTT
>TRBJ2-5|NA|NA|TRBV7-2
CASSSGRGLSETQYF
TGTGCCAGCAGCTCAGGAAGAGGACTGTCAGAGACCCAGTACTTC
>TRBJ1-1|NA|NA|TRBV6-2/TRBV6-3
CASTPSGRTAEAFF
TGTGCCAGCACCCCGTCCGGGAGAACTGCTGAAGCTTTCTTT
>TRBJ2-7|few|TRBD2|TRBV6-5
CASRRDGLAGEQYF
TGTGCCAGCAGGAGGGACGGTTTAGCGGGAGAGCAGTACTTC